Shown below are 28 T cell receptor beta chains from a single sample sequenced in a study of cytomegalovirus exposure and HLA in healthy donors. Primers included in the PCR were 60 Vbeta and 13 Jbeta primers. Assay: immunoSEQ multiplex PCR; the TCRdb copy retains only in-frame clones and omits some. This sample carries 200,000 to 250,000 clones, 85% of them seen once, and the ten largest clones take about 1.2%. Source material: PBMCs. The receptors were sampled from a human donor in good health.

CDR3 sequence reads: CASSRGQGRSNQPQHF. In nucleotides, the CDR3 is TGTGCCAGCAGCCGAGGACAGGGTCGGAGCAATCAGCCCCAGCATTTT. V usage is TRBV6-6 and J usage is TRBJ1-5, with 8 bases lining up with TRBD1. The trim removed 6 bases at V and 1 base at J, leaving 8 bases unmatched. There are 16 residues in the CDR3. Germline V gene data show CDR1 as MNHNY and CDR2 as SVGAGI (reference sequence).

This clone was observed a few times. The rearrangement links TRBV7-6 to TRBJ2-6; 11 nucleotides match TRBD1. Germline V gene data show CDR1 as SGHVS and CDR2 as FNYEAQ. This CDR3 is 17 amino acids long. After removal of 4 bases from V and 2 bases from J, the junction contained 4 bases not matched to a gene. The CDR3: CASSWDRGEAGANVLTF. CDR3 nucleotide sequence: TGTGCCAGCAGCTGGGACAGGGGGGAGGCTGGGGCCAACGTCCTGACTTTC.

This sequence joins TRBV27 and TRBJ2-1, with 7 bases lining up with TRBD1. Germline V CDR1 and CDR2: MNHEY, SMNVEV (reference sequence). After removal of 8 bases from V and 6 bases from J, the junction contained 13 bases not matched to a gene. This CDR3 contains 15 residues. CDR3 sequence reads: CASARLTGNGNEQFF. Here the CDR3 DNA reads TGTGCCAGCGCCAGGCTGACAGGGAACGGCAATGAGCAGTTCTTC.

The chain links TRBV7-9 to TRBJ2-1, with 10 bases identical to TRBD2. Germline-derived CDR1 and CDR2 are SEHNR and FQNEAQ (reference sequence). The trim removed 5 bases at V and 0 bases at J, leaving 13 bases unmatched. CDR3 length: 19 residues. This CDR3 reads CASSGGGLAGAPSYNEQFF. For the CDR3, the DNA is TGTGCCAGCAGCGGAGGGGGCCTAGCGGGAGCCCCCTCCTACAATGAGCAGTTCTTC.

This chain's CDR3 is CASSRLAGDRETQYF. Written as DNA, the CDR3 is TGTGCCAGCAGTCGACTAGCGGGAGATAGGGAGACCCAGTACTTC. This rearrangement joins TRBV13 to TRBJ2-5; TRBD2 aligns across 12 bases. The germline CDR1 and CDR2 sequences are PRHDT and FYEKMQ (reference sequence). V trimming: 6 bases; J trimming: 5 bases; junction bases outside the gene matches: 7. This CDR3 contains 15 residues.

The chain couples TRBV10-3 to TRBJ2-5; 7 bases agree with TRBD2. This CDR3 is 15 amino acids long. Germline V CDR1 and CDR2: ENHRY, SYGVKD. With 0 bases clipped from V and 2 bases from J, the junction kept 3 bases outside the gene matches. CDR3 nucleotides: TGTGCCATCAGTGAGTCGATGGGAGGGCAAGAGACCCAGTACTTC. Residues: CAISESMGGQETQYF.

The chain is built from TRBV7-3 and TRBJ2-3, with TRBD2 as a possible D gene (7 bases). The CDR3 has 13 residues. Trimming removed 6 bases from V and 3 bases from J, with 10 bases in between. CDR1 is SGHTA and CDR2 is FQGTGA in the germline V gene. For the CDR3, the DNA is TGTGCCAGCAGAAAGGGGGGGACAGATACGCAGTATTTT. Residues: CASRKGGTDTQYF.

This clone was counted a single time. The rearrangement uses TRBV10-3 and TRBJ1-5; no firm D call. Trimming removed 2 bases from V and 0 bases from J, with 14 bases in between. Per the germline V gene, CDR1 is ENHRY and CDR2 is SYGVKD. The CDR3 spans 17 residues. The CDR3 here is CAISEVLGGNSNQPQHF. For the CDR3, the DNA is TGTGCCATCAGTGAGGTCTTGGGAGGAAATAGCAATCAGCCCCAGCATTTT.

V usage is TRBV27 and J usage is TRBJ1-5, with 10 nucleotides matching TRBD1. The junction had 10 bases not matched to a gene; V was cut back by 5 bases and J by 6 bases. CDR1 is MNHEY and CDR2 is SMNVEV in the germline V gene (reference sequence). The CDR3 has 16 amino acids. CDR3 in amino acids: CASSPYRDRGRQPQHF. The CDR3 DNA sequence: TGTGCCAGCAGTCCGTACCGGGACAGGGGCCGTCAGCCCCAGCATTTT.

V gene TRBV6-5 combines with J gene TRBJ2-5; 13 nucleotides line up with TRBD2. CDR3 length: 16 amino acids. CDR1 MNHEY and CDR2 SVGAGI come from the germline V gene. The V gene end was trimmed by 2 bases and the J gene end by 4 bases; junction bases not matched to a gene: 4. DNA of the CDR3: TGTGCCAGCAGTTACACTAGCGGGAGGGACGGAGAGACCCAGTACTTC. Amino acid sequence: CASSYTSGRDGETQYF.

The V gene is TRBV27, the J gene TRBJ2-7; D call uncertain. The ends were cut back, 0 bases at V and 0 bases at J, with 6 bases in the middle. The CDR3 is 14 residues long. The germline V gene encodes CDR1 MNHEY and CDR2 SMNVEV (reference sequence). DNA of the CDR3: TGTGCCAGCAGTTTATCTCACGGCTCCTACGAGCAGTACTTC. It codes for CASSLSHGSYEQYF.

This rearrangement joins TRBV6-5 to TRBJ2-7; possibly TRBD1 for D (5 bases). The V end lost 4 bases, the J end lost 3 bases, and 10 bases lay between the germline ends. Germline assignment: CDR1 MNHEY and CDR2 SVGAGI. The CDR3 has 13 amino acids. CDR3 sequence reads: CASSLQAYYEQYF. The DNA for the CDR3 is TGTGCCAGCAGTTTACAGGCTTACTACGAGCAGTACTTC.

CDR3 region: CASSPKLGTGGYNEQFF. CDR3 DNA sequence: TGTGCCAGCAGCCCCAAGCTCGGGACAGGGGGTTACAATGAGCAGTTCTTC. This chain joins TRBV7-2 and TRBJ2-1, with 11 bases fitting TRBD1. The germline V gene has CDR1 SGHTA and CDR2 FQGNSA. The CDR3 has 17 amino acids. The V segment lost 5 bases and the J segment 4 bases; nucleotides outside the gene matches: 10.

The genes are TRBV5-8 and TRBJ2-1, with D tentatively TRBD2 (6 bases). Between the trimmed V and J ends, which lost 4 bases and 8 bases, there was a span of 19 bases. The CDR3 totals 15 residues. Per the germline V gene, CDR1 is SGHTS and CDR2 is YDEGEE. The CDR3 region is CASSGDAGPPDEQFF. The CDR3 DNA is TGTGCCAGCAGCGGGGACGCGGGACCGCCGGATGAGCAGTTCTTC.

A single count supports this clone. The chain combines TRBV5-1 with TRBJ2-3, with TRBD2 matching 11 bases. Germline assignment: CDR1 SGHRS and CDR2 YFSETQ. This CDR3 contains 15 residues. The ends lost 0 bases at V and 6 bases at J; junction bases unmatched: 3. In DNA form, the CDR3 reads TGCGCCAGCAGCTTGGTTACTAGCGGGAGTGATACGCAGTATTTT. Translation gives CASSLVTSGSDTQYF.

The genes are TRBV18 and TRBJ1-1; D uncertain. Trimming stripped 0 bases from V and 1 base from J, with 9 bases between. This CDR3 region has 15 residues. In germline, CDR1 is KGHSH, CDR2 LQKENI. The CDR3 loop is CASSPPTQENTEAFF. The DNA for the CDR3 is TGTGCCAGCTCACCACCGACCCAGGAGAACACTGAAGCTTTCTTT.

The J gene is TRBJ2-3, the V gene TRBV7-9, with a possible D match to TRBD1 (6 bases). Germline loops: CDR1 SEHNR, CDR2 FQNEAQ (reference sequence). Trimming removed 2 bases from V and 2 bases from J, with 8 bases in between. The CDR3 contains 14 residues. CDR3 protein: CASSLWTATDTQYF. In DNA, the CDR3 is TGTGCCAGCAGCTTATGGACAGCCACAGATACGCAGTATTTT.

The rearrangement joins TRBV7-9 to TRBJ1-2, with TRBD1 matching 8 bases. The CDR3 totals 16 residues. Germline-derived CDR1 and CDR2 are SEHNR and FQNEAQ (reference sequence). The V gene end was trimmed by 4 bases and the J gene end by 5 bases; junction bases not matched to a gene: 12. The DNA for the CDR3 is TGTGCCAGCAGCTCGGGACAGGTCACTGTAGGGTATGGCTACACCTTC. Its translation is CASSSGQVTVGYGYTF.

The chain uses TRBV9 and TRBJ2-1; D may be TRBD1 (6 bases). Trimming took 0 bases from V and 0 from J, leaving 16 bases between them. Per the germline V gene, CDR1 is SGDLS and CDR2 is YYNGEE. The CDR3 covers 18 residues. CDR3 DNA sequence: TGTGCCAGCAGCGTAGGTGGGGGCGGGTCGAGCTCCTACAATGAGCAGTTCTTC. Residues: CASSVGGGGSSSYNEQFF.

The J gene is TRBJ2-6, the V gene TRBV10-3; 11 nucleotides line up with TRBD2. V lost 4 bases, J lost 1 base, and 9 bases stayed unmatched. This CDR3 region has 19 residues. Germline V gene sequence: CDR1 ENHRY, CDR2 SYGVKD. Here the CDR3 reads CAISGPGLAALSGANVLTF. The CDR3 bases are TGTGCCATCAGTGGGCCGGGACTAGCGGCCTTATCTGGGGCCAACGTCCTGACTTTC.

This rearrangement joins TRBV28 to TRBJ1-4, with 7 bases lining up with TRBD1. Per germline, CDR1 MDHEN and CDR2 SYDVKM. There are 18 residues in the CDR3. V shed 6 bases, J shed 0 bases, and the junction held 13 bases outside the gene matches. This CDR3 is CASRAKTGTYSTNEKLFF. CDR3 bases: TGTGCCAGCAGGGCGAAGACAGGGACTTACTCAACTAATGAAAAACTGTTTTTT.

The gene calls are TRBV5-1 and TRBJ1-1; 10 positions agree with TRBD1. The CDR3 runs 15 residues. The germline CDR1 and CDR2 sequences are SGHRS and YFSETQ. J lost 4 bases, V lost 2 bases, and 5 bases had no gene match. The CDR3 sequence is CASSFSWDRGTEAFF. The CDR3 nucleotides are TGCGCCAGCAGCTTCAGTTGGGACAGGGGCACTGAAGCTTTCTTT.

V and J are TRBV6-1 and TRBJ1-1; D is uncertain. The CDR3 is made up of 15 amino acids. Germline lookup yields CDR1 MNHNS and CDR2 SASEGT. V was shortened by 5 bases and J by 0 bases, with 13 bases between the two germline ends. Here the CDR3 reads CASSSSGIMNTEAFF. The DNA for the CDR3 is TGTGCCAGCAGTTCTTCCGGGATCATGAACACTGAAGCTTTCTTT.

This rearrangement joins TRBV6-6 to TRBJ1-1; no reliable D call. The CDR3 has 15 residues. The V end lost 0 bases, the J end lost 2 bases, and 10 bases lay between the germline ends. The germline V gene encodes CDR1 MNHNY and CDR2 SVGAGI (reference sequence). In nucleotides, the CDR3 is TGTGCCAGCAGTTACTCGGTGGTGGCTAACACTGAAGCTTTCTTT. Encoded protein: CASSYSVVANTEAFF.

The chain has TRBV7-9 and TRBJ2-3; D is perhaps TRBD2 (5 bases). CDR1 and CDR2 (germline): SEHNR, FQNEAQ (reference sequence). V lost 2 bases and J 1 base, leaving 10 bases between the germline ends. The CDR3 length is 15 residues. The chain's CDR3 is CASSLLAFGTDTQYF. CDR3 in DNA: TGTGCCAGCAGCTTATTAGCGTTCGGCACAGATACGCAGTATTTT.

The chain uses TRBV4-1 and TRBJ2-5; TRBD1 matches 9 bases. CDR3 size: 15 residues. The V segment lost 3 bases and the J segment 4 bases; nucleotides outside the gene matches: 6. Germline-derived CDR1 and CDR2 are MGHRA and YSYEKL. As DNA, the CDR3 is TGCGCCAGCAGCCAGTGGACAGGGGCTCTAGAGACCCAGTACTTC. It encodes CASSQWTGALETQYF.

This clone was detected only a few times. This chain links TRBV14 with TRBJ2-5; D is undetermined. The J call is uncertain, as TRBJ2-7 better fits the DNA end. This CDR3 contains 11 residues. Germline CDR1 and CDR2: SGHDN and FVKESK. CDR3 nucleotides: TGTGCCAGCAGCCATGCCTACGAGCAGTACTTC. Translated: CASSHAYEQYF.

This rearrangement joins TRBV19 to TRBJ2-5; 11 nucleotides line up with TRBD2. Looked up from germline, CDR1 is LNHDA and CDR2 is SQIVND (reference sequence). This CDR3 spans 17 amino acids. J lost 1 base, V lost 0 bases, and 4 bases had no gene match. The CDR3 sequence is CASSIDRLAGGQETQYF. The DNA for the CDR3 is TGTGCCAGTAGTATAGATAGGCTAGCGGGAGGCCAAGAGACCCAGTACTTC.